A selection of T cell receptor beta chains follows, all from one sample in a study of CD8+ T cells in alopecia areata. The protocol was immunoSEQ multiplex PCR, while the TCRdb copy is restricted to in-frame clones and leaves out a portion. Of 75,000 to 80,000 clones listed, around two thirds are singletons. The sample was CD8+ T cells sorted from blood, taken at week 24, from a patient treated with tofacitinib. These receptors were collected from a human donor with alopecia areata. Each CDR3 is given with its conserved first and last residue. D genes are given only for firm matches. The size entry is marked missing in some rows and otherwise reads once, few, many or a size class.

v_gene: TRBV29-1
j_gene: TRBJ2-7
abundance: few
d_gene: -
CDR3nt: TGCAGCGTTGAAGATCACTACGAGCAGTACTTC
CDR3aa: CSVEDHYEQYF

v_gene: TRBV4-2
j_gene: TRBJ2-7
abundance: -
d_gene: TRBD2
CDR3nt: TGTGCCAGCAGCCAAACTAGCGGGGGGCCGAACTACGAGCAGTACTTC
CDR3aa: CASSQTSGGPNYEQYF

v_gene: TRBV6-1
j_gene: TRBJ2-6
abundance: -
d_gene: -
CDR3nt: TGTGCCAGCAGTGTAGCAAGCTCTGGGGCCAACGTCCTGACTTTC
CDR3aa: CASSVASSGANVLTF

v_gene: TRBV7-9
j_gene: TRBJ2-5
abundance: -
d_gene: TRBD2
CDR3nt: TGTGCCAGCAGCCCACCGGTGGGGACTAGTAGGGGAGAGACCCAGTACTTC
CDR3aa: CASSPPVGTSRGETQYF

v_gene: TRBV15
j_gene: TRBJ2-1
abundance: -
d_gene: TRBD1
CDR3nt: TGTGCCACCAGCAGAGACTCCGGGACAGGGGGCTACAATGAGCAGTTCTTC
CDR3aa: CATSRDSGTGGYNEQFF

v_gene: TRBV5-5
j_gene: TRBJ2-3
abundance: many
d_gene: -
CDR3nt: TGTGCCAGCAGCCAAGACCCGACAAGCCCCACAGATACGCAGTATTTT
CDR3aa: CASSQDPTSPTDTQYF

v_gene: TRBV29-1
j_gene: TRBJ1-2
abundance: once
d_gene: -
CDR3nt: TGCAGCGTCCGTTTCCGGAGGGACCTACAAGGTGGCTACACCTTC
CDR3aa: CSVRFRRDLQGGYTF

v_gene: TRBV6-5
j_gene: TRBJ1-4
abundance: -
d_gene: TRBD1
CDR3nt: TGTGCCAGCAGAGTGATCACAGGGGGCTATGAAAAACTGTTTTTT
CDR3aa: CASRVITGGYEKLFF

v_gene: TRBV29-1
j_gene: TRBJ2-1
abundance: -
d_gene: -
CDR3nt: TGCAGCGTTCCCAGCGGCACCAGCTCCTACAATGAGCAGTTCTTC
CDR3aa: CSVPSGTSSYNEQFF

v_gene: TRBV27
j_gene: TRBJ2-7
abundance: few
d_gene: -
CDR3nt: TGTGCCACCGGATTGAGTTTGGCCTACGAGCAGTACTTC
CDR3aa: CATGLSLAYEQYF

v_gene: TRBV28
j_gene: TRBJ1-1
abundance: -
d_gene: -
CDR3nt: TGTGCCAGCAGTTTATTAGGGGTCAGGAACACTGAAGCTTTCTTT
CDR3aa: CASSLLGVRNTEAFF

v_gene: TRBV7-6
j_gene: TRBJ2-2
abundance: once
d_gene: TRBD1
CDR3nt: TGTGCCAGCAGCTCGGGACAGGGGGGGAACACCGGGGAGCTGTTTTTT
CDR3aa: CASSSGQGGNTGELFF

v_gene: TRBV7-2
j_gene: TRBJ2-7
abundance: once
d_gene: -
CDR3nt: TGTGCCAGCAGCTTCGTCAACGAGCAGTACTTC
CDR3aa: CASSFVNEQYF

v_gene: TRBV30
j_gene: TRBJ2-7
abundance: once
d_gene: -
CDR3nt: TGTGCCTGGAGCGCTAGGAGCTCCTACGAGCAGTACTTC
CDR3aa: CAWSARSSYEQYF